This T cell receptor (beta chain) was retrieved from a study of regulatory T cells in long-lasting Graves disease. CDR1 is MGHRA, CDR2 YSYEKL, per germline. The CDR3 spans 14 residues. V shed 0 bases and J shed 3 bases, with 9 bases lying between them. This clonotype was detected ten times or more. Combining iRepertoire HTBI primers with Arm-PCR of CDR3 regions, the authors built TCR beta libraries. One entry per CDR3 protein, called by TCRdb with MiXCR from the multiplex PCR reads. This sample has about 360,000 distinct CDR3 sequences, with around 15% found just once. Indicated time point: newly diagnosed GD, antithyroid drugs for less than 3 months. Preparation of the TCR library used RNA extracted from PBMCs. The data also belong to a second study, concerning T cells in Graves' hyperthyroidism and ophthalmopathy. That source adds: The hyperthyroidism patients had all been newly diagnosed, and their disease duration was under 2 months. Their ages ranged from 18 to 65 years. It was uncontrolled infection, other autoimmune disease, pregnancy or lactation that excluded patients.

V is TRBV4-1 and J is TRBJ2-7; perhaps TRBD2 as D (5 bases). This TCR was recovered from a woman aged 18-29 years with Graves disease. The specimen comprised peripheral blood mononuclear cells (PBMCs), sampled at new diagnosis, from a patient treated with antithyroid drugs. The CDR3 is CASSQESGFYEQYF. The CDR3 nucleotides read TGCGCCAGCAGCCAAGAATCGGGGTTCTACGAGCAGTACTTC.